This TCR beta chain is drawn from a study of OX40 agonist ivuxolimab in advanced cancers. Comments on this clone: Its antigen is as yet unknown. Other DNA sequences in this specimen translate into the identical CDR3.

The method was immunoSEQ multiplex PCR; TCRdb's version includes in-frame clones alone and lacks a portion of them. The sample lists about 38,000 clones; 70% to 85% were seen once. Germline V gives CDR1 SGDLS, CDR2 YYNGEE. Trimming stripped 3 bases from V and 0 bases from J, with 8 bases between. The CDR3 has 14 amino acids. Notes on the study in general: The mean number of expanded clones was higher in CD8+ T cells than in CD4+. Dose levels from 0.1 to 3.0 mg/kg saw CD4+ and CD8+ blood T cells expand clonally by week 6. Some of the lowest clonal expansion was seen in partial responders at 0.1-3.0 mg/kg.

Individuals having autoimmune disease history or systemic immunosuppression were not enrolled. This sequence joins TRBV9 and TRBJ2-3; D is perhaps TRBD2 (6 bases). This TCR was recovered from an adult with an advanced solid tumor such as melanoma, head and neck, liver or kidney cancer. The source was CD4+ or CD8+ T cells sorted from blood, collected in a trial of the OX40 agonist ivuxolimab. The CDR3 sequence: CASSGSGSTDTQYF. For the CDR3, the DNA is TGTGCCAGCAGCGGAAGCGGGAGCACAGATACGCAGTATTTT. The complete variable domain, with remaining parts taken from reference TRBV9 and TRBJ2-3, reads DSGVTQTPKHLITATGQRVTLRCSPRSGDLSVYWYQQSLDQGLQFLIQYYNGEERAKGNILERFSAQQFPDLHSELNLSSLELGDSALYFCASSGSGSTDTQYFGPGTRLTVL.